This record looks at one TCR beta chain sequence and its context. Which antigen it targets is not known. No base quality values were provided; no much bigger clone lies one nucleotide off. TCRbeta CDR3 regions were amplified from genomic DNA by means of the immunoSEQ Assay, a bias-controlled multiplex PCR. Concerning the study's data processing: Within the assay, amplification of reference gene primers was used to estimate how many nucleated cells each sample contained. To quantify the absolute abundance of each unique TCRbeta CDR3 rearrangement, sequence reads were collapsed and filtered. For each sample, productive Simpson clonality was calculated by taking the square root of Simpson's diversity index across productive rearrangements. This is the immuneACCESS table as TCRdb keeps it, with only in-frame sequences that have V and J called. A part of the clones is gone; compared with another copy, unresolved V genes explain less than half, and the rest is unexplained. V, J and clone size are taken as reported in that table, and D and trimming were inferred from the DNA itself. Recorded for this sample are 220,000 or so clones; around 90% of them occurred a single time. The biggest ten clones account for about 16% of the sample.

The junction shows trimming of 8 bases on V and 4 bases on J, and the gene matches do not reach 5 bases of it. CDR1 ENHRY and CDR2 SYGVKD are derived from the germline V gene. From the cysteine up to the phenylalanine, the CDR3 has a length of 13 residues. CDR3 DNA is the only sequence kept; it has 39 bases, read in frame from the first base. Participants in the prospective study were aged roughly 18 to 95 years, lived in about two dozen United States geographic areas, and enrolled through a virtual design. In the prospective study, cohorts were assigned on the basis of participant-reported clinical history obtained from a screening survey and a study questionnaire. Exposed participants had been in contact with someone with a PCR-confirmed or clinician-diagnosed COVID-19 case within 2 weeks of study entry. In the prospective study, mobile phlebotomists collected whole blood, serum and a nasopharyngeal or oropharyngeal swab from each participant. Participants in the prospective study had the option to provide additional blood draws and questionnaires over a roughly 2-month period. Before DNA extraction, blood samples from the prospective study were shipped at room temperature or frozen.

These data come from a study of blood T cell repertoires in COVID-19 (TCRdb year 2020). As for the study more broadly: Collaborator samples came from the United States, Italy and Spain and covered acute and convalescent phases of COVID-19. The material from the prospective study consisted of cDNA or gDNA derived from T cells, B-cell-depleted T cells, or PBMCs. Samples came from the ongoing ImmuneRACE study (first 160 participants) plus 1,254 subjects from 6 global collaborators. Where available, HLA class I and class II types were obtained from metadata supplied by the sample provider rather than from assay-based typing. Subjects who had been exposed to COVID-19, were actively infected with it, or had recovered from it provided the deeply sampled blood TCRbeta repertoires that made up the dataset. Sample metadata almost always included a de-identified subject ID, COVID-19 status, age in years and sex. A freely available public database, intended as a resource for researchers studying the immune response to SARS-CoV-2, is where the repertoires were released. Results and caveats for the whole study, not just this receptor: Clinical and demographic metadata were provided uncurated, with the amount varying by source and participant.

This receptor was taken from a man aged 25 to 45 who had been exposed to COVID-19. Sequencing was done on a sample of PBMCs or T cells enriched from blood (not recorded which). The chain links TRBV10-3 with TRBJ1-1; 9 bases in between match TRBD1. CDR3 region: CAIAGTGITEAFF. The DNA reads as follows: TGTGCCATCGCGGGGACAGGGATCACTGAAGCTTTCTTT.